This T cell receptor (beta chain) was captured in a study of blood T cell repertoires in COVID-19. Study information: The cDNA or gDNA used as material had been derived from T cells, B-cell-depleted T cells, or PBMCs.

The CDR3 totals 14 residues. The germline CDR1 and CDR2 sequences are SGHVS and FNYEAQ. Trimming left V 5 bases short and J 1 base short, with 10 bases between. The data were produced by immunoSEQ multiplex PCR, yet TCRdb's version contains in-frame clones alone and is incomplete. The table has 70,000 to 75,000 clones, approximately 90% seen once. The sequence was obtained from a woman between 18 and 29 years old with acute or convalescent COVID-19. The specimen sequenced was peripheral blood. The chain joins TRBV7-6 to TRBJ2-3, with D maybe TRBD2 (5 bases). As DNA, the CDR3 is TGTGCCAGCAGCCGCTATAGCGGCACAGATACGCAGTATTTT. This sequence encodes CASSRYSGTDTQYF.